This TCR beta chain was retrieved from a study of beta chain features in type 1 diabetes. Study as a whole: All samples combined gave roughly 100,000,000 sorted cells for examination. General study findings and limits: It was among patients, rather than healthy donors, that naive, central memory and Treg TCRB repertoires appeared more similar. Any PCR bias toward short templates would affect both groups alike. For Type 1 diabetes patients, all four CD4+ subsets carried TCRB CDR3s that were moderately but significantly shorter.

As regards this clone: What it binds is not known.

The investigators reverse transcribed all of the isolated RNA, so they sequenced expressed TCRB transcripts. Sequenced by immunoSEQ multiplex PCR; TCRdb stores in-frame clones only, minus some. The sample includes more than 150,000 clones, 7% to 10% seen only once; the top ten take under 2.5%. The CDR3 loop spans 17 amino acids. CDR1 and CDR2 from the germline V gene are MGHRA and YSYEKL. V shed 4 bases and J 4 bases; nucleotides not matched to a gene: 8. The chain is built from TRBV4-1 and TRBJ2-1; 12 bases are shared with TRBD2. The specimen sequenced was central memory CD4+ T cells from blood. This receptor was identified in a young woman in good health. This chain's CDR3 is CASSPGLAGTLYNEQFF. CDR3 DNA: TGCGCCAGCAGCCCCGGACTAGCGGGAACCCTTTACAATGAGCAGTTCTTC.